This paragraph covers one T cell receptor beta chain sequence. Antigen specificity is unknown. 5'RACE primed at constant segments yielded TCR alpha and TCR beta cDNA libraries bearing sample barcodes and UMIs. TCRdb reanalysed the 5' RACE reads using MiXCR and keeps one entry per CDR3 protein. The sample contains about 620,000 distinct CDR3 sequences, 15% to 20% of which appear only once. This sample is drawn from a study of T-cell memory formation after mild COVID-19. Study results and caveats: Detection of some responders pre-infection suggested pre-existing cross-reactive memory T cells participated. Contracting CD4+ clones were located mainly in CM and EM, and CD8+ clones in EMRA. The study found balanced CD4/CD8 in clones contracting day 15 to 85 and a CD4+ lean in later expanders.

CDR1 is MNHEY, CDR2 SVGAGI, per germline. V gave up 2 bases and J gave up 0 bases; unmatched junction bases: 13. The CDR3 extends over 19 amino acids. The J gene is TRBJ2-3, the V gene TRBV6-5; 8 positions match TRBD2. Sequenced input: PBMCs or a T cell subset sorted from them (not recorded which). The receptor was isolated from an adult woman who had mild COVID-19 (a few samples of this study predate the infection). Cell type and time point are not known. CDR3 nucleotide sequence: TGTGCCAGCAGTTACCTACTAGCGGCCAAGGGTCGTAGCACAGATACGCAGTATTTT. This translates into CASSYLLAAKGRSTDTQYF.